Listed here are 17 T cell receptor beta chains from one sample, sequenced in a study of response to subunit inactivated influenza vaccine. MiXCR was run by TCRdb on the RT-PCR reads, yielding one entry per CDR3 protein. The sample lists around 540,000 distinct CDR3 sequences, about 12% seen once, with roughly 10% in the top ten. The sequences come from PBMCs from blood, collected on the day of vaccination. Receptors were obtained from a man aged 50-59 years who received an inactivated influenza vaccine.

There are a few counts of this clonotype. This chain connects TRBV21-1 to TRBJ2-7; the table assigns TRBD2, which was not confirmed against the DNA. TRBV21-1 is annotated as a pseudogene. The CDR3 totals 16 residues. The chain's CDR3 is CASSRGLAGKSYEQYF. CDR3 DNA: TGTGCCAGCAGCAGGGGACTAGCGGGAAAGTCCTACGAGCAGTACTTC.

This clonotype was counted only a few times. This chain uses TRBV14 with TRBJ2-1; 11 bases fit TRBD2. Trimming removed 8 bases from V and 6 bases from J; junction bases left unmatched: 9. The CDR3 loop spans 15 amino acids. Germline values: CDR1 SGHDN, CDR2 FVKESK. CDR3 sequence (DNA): TGTGCCAGCGGGCAAACTAGCGGGAGTTTCAATGAGCAGTTCTTC. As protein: CASGQTSGSFNEQFF.

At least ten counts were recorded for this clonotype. In nucleotides, the CDR3 is TGTGCCAGCACCACTCAGGCCAACACCGGGGAGCTGTTTTTT. The encoded protein is CASTTQANTGELFF. This rearrangement joins TRBV7-2 to TRBJ2-2; D ambiguous. Germline V gene sequence: CDR1 SGHTA, CDR2 FQGNSA. Trimming removed 7 bases at V and 2 bases at J, with 11 bases between. The CDR3 is 14 residues long. The whole variable domain, filled in from reference TRBV7-2 and TRBJ2-2, reads GAGVSQSPSNKVTEKGKDVELRCDPISGHTALYWYRQSLGQGLEFLIYFQGNSAPDKSGLPSDRFSAERTGGSVSTLTIQRTQQEDSAVYLCASTTQANTGELFFGEGSRLTVL.

DNA of the CDR3: TGTGCCAGCAGTCGACAGGGAGGGTACACTGAAGCTTTCTTT. It specifies CASSRQGGYTEAFF. The J gene is TRBJ1-1, the V gene TRBV6-2 or TRBV6-3, with TRBD1 matching over 7 bases. Germline V gene lookup returns CDR1 MNHEY and CDR2 SVGEGT. This CDR3 has 14 residues. V gave up 5 bases and J gave up 3 bases; unmatched junction bases: 6.

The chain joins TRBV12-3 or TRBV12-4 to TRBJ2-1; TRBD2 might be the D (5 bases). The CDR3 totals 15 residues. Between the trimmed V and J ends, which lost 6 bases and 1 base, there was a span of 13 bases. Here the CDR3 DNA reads TGTGCCAGCAGCCACACTAGGATTTCCTACAATGAGCAGTTCTTC. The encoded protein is CASSHTRISYNEQFF.

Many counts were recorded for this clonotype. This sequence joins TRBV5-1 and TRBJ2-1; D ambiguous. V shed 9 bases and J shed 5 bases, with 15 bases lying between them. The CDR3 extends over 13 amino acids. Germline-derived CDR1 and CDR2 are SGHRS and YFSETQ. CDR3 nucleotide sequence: TGCGCCACCAAAGTGGGGATTAACAATGAGCAGTTCTTC. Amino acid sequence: CATKVGINNEQFF.

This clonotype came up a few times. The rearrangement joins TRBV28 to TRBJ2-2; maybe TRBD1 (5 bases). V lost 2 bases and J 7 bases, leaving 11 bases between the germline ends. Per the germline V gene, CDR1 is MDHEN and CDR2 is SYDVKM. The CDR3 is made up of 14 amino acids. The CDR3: CASSLHHRIGELFF. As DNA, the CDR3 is TGTGCCAGCAGTTTACACCACAGGATCGGGGAGCTGTTTTTT.

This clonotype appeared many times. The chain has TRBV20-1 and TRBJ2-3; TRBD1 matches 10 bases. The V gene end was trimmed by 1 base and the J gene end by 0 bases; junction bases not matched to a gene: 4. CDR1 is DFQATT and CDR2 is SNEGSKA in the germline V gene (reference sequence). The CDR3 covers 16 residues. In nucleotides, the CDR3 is TGCAGTGCTAGAGCGACAGGGGGCTTAAGCACAGATACGCAGTATTTT. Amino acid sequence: CSARATGGLSTDTQYF.

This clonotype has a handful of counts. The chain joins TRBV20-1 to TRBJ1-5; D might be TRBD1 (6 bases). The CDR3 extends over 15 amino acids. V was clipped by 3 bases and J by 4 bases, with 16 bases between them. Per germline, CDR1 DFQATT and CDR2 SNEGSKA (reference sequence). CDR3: CSASPRGGGNQPQHF. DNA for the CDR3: TGCAGTGCTAGCCCCCGGGGAGGGGGAAATCAGCCCCAGCATTTT.

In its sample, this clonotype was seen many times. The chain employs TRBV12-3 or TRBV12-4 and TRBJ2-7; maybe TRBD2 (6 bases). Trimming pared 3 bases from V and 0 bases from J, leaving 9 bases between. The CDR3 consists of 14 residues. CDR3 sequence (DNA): TGTGCCAGCAGTTTTGGCGGGATCTCCTACGAGCAGTACTTC. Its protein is CASSFGGISYEQYF.

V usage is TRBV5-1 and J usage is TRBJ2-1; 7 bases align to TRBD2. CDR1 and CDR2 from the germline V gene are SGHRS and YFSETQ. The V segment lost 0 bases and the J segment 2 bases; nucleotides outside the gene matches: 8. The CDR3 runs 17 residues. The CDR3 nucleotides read TGCGCCAGCAGCTTGGCCAGTGGGAGGGGCCCCTACAATGAGCAGTTCTTC. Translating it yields CASSLASGRGPYNEQFF.

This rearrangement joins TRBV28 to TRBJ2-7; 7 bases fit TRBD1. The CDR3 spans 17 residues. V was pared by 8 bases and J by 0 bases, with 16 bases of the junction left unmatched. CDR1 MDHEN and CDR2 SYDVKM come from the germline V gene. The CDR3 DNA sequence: TGTGCCAGCCGAACAATAGACAGGGCCCTAAGCTCCTACGAGCAGTACTTC. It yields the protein CASRTIDRALSSYEQYF.

The CDR3 nucleotides read TGTGCCAGCTCACCCCGGGGCCTACTTTACGAGCAGTACTTC. This encodes CASSPRGLLYEQYF. The rearrangement joins TRBV18 to TRBJ2-7, with D perhaps given as TRBD1 or TRBD2 (5 bases each). V was shortened by 3 bases and J by 4 bases, with 13 bases between the two germline ends. CDR1 and CDR2 from the germline V gene are KGHSH and LQKENI. This CDR3 is 14 amino acids long.

The CDR3: CSARDLSGLAYEQYF. The CDR3 bases are TGCAGTGCTAGAGATCTGAGTGGGTTAGCCTACGAGCAGTACTTC. The chain joins TRBV20-1 to TRBJ2-7, with unresolved D. Trimming took off 0 bases at V and 2 bases at J, with 14 bases between the two ends. The CDR3 is 15 amino acids. From germline, CDR1 is DFQATT and CDR2 SNEGSKA (reference sequence).

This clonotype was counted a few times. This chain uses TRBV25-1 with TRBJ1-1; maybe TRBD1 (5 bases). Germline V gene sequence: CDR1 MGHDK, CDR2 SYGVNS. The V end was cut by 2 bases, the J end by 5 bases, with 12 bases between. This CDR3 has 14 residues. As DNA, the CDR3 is TGTGCCAGCAGTGAAGTGGGGCGGTCGACTGAAGCTTTCTTT. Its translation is CASSEVGRSTEAFF.

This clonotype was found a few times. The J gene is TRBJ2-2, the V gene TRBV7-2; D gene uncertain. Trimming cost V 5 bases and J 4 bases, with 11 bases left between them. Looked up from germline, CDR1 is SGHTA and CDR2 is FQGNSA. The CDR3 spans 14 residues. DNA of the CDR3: TGTGCCAGCAGCCGGGTTGGAGCCACCGGGGAGCTGTTTTTT. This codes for CASSRVGATGELFF.

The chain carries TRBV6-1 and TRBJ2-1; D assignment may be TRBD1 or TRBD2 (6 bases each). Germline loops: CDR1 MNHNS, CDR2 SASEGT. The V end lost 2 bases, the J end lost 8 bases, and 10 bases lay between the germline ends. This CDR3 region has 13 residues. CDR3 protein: CASSERGVHEQFF. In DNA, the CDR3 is TGTGCCAGCAGTGAAAGGGGGGTCCATGAGCAGTTCTTC.